The 21 T cell receptor beta chains below were found in one sample sequenced in a study of cytomegalovirus exposure and HLA in healthy donors. Here immunoSEQ multiplex PCR was the method, and the copy in TCRdb shows in-frame clones only, minus some. The table shows a few hundred thousand clones, with almost 90% occurring only once. Sequenced material: PBMCs. The receptors were gathered from a woman aged 18-30 years in good health and CMV-seronegative.

This clone has only one observation. The chain couples TRBV6-6 to TRBJ2-7, with D unclear. This CDR3 spans 12 amino acids. Germline V gene lookup returns CDR1 MNHNY and CDR2 SVGAGI (reference sequence). Trimming took 5 bases from V and 0 from J, leaving 5 bases between them. The CDR3 region has the DNA TGTGCCAGCAGTCCGAGCTCCTACGAGCAGTACTTC. Its translation is CASSPSSYEQYF.

The J gene is TRBJ2-4, the V gene TRBV5-1; 9 bases line up with TRBD2. Germline CDR1 SGHRS, CDR2 YFSETQ. This CDR3 has 16 residues. The ends lost 4 bases at V and 2 bases at J; junction bases unmatched: 7. The CDR3 nucleotides read TGCGCCAGCAGCCCCGGACTAGCGCCTACCAAAAACATTCAGTACTTC. Amino acids: CASSPGLAPTKNIQYF.

The chain couples TRBV11-2 to TRBJ2-1, with a tentative D call TRBD2 (5 bases). Trimming left V 1 base short and J 6 bases short, with 10 bases between. The CDR3 is 14 amino acids. The V gene's germline CDR1 is SGHAT and CDR2 FQNNGV. This CDR3 is CASSLAGRSNEQFF. The CDR3 nucleotides read TGTGCCAGCAGCTTAGCGGGAAGGTCCAATGAGCAGTTCTTC.

This clone has a count of ten or more. This CDR3 is CASRRDRGANYGYTF. CDR3 in DNA: TGTGCCAGCAGACGGGACAGGGGAGCTAACTATGGCTACACCTTC. The J gene is TRBJ1-2, the V gene TRBV2; 10 bases map to TRBD1. This CDR3 spans 15 amino acids. Germline values: CDR1 SNHLY, CDR2 FYNNEI. J was trimmed by 0 bases and V by 6 bases; bases with no gene match: 4. The full variable domain, rest sourced from reference TRBV2 and TRBJ1-2, is EPEVTQTPSHQVTQMGQEVILRCVPISNHLYFYWYRQILGQKVEFLVSFYNNEISEKSEIFDDQFSVERPDGSNFTLKIRSTKLEDSAMYFCASRRDRGANYGYTFGSGTRLTVV.

The rearrangement links TRBV9 to TRBJ2-1; 8 bases are shared with TRBD2. Trimming removed 4 bases from V and 7 bases from J; junction bases left unmatched: 10. Germline V gene data show CDR1 as SGDLS and CDR2 as YYNGEE. This CDR3 comprises 15 residues. CDR3 coding DNA: TGTGCCAGCAGCAAACGGGAGGGGTTTTTTAATGAGCAGTTCTTC. Translating gives CASSKREGFFNEQFF.

The chain combines TRBV25-1 with TRBJ1-1, with D possibly TRBD1 on 6 matching bases. V was cut by 5 bases and J by 3 bases, with 10 bases left in between. The CDR3 is 13 residues long. Germline V CDR1 and CDR2: MGHDK, SYGVNS. Here the CDR3 DNA reads TGTGCCAGCAGTAGTCAGGGGTACACTGAAGCTTTCTTT. Translating it yields CASSSQGYTEAFF.

V and J are TRBV29-1 and TRBJ2-7; 7 nucleotides agree with TRBD1. Germline-derived CDR1 and CDR2 are SQVTM and ANQGSEA. The CDR3 contains 13 residues. Trimming removed 6 bases from V and 0 bases from J; junction bases left unmatched: 5. CDR3 sequence (DNA): TGCAGCGTCGTTCGGGACAGCTCCTACGAGCAGTACTTC. Its translation is CSVVRDSSYEQYF.

The chain employs TRBV7-3 and TRBJ2-1; 9 nucleotides match TRBD2. There are 16 residues in the CDR3. Per the germline V gene, CDR1 is SGHTA and CDR2 is FQGTGA. V dropped 6 bases and J dropped 7; count of bases not matched to a gene: 13. In nucleotides, the CDR3 is TGTGCCAGCAGTAGGGGAGGTAGCGGGAGTGGGAATGAGCAGTTCTTC. Amino acids: CASSRGGSGSGNEQFF.

The chain has TRBV5-1 and TRBJ2-3; D gene unclear. CDR1 SGHRS and CDR2 YFSETQ come from the germline V gene. The CDR3 consists of 15 residues. V dropped 1 base and J dropped 2 bases, with 11 bases sitting between them. The CDR3 nucleotides read TGCGCCAGCAGCTTGAACGGGTTCTTCACAGATACGCAGTATTTT. Protein: CASSLNGFFTDTQYF.

The rearrangement links TRBV6-5 to TRBJ2-7, with TRBD1 as a possible D gene (6 bases). The V end was cut by 5 bases, the J end by 2 bases, with 10 bases between. The CDR3 totals 13 residues. CDR1 and CDR2 from the germline V gene are MNHEY and SVGAGI. CDR3 DNA: TGTGCCAGCAGTACAGGGCCCACCTACGAGCAGTACTTC. It translates to CASSTGPTYEQYF.

This clone was seen ten or more times. The J gene is TRBJ2-1, the V gene TRBV28, with TRBD2 matching over 7 bases. In germline, CDR1 is MDHEN, CDR2 SYDVKM. The CDR3 runs 15 residues. The J segment lost 6 bases and the V segment lost 6 bases, leaving 11 bases of the junction unmatched. The CDR3 nucleotides read TGTGCCAGCAGACCTCCTGGGGGGGAAAGCAATGAGCAGTTCTTC. The encoded protein is CASRPPGGESNEQFF.

J is TRBJ2-1 and V is TRBV25-1; TRBD2 matches 7 bases. The germline V gene encodes CDR1 MGHDK and CDR2 SYGVNS. The V gene end was trimmed by 4 bases and the J gene end by 6 bases; junction bases not matched to a gene: 3. CDR3 length equals 13 residues. DNA of the CDR3: TGTGCCAGCAGTGCGGGACTAACCAATGAGCAGTTCTTC. Protein sequence: CASSAGLTNEQFF.

V gene TRBV6-5 combines with J gene TRBJ2-7; D gene uncertain. The CDR3 runs 13 residues. The V gene lost 0 bases and the J gene lost 5 bases, with 8 bases spanning the gap. The V gene's germline CDR1 is MNHEY and CDR2 SVGAGI. The CDR3 bases are TGTGCCAGCAGTTACTCGGGCCAAAACGAGCAGTACTTC. This translates into CASSYSGQNEQYF.

J is TRBJ2-3 and V is TRBV7-3; 13 nucleotides line up with TRBD2. Germline values: CDR1 SGHTA, CDR2 FQGTGA. This CDR3 contains 14 residues. V gave up 4 bases and J gave up 7 bases; unmatched junction bases: 2. In nucleotides, the CDR3 is TGTGCCAGCAGCTCCGGGACTAGCGGGAATACGCAGTATTTT. This gives the protein CASSSGTSGNTQYF.

As for this clone: This sample includes further DNA sequences coding for the same CDR3. The chain links TRBV9 to TRBJ2-6; D is ambiguous. This CDR3 contains 14 residues. CDR1 SGDLS and CDR2 YYNGEE come from the germline V gene. The V and J ends lost 5 bases and 0 bases respectively, with 6 bases between them. DNA for the CDR3: TGTGCCAGCAGTCCAGGCTCTGGGGCCAACGTCCTGACTTTC. Its protein product is CASSPGSGANVLTF.

V and J are TRBV5-1 and TRBJ1-4; maybe TRBD1 (5 bases). From germline, CDR1 is SGHRS and CDR2 YFSETQ. V was trimmed by 4 bases and J by 4 bases, leaving 14 bases between them. This CDR3 is built from 15 residues. Here the CDR3 DNA reads TGCGCCAGCAGCACCACGACAGCTTATAATGAAAAACTGTTTTTT. As protein: CASSTTTAYNEKLFF.

The genes are TRBV28 and TRBJ2-1; tentatively, D is TRBD2 (5 bases). The CDR3 is made up of 14 amino acids. Germline CDR1 MDHEN, CDR2 SYDVKM. The germline V and J ends were trimmed by 5 bases and 4 bases, with 12 bases remaining between them. CDR3 nucleotides: TGTGCCAGCAGTCCCCGGACTCAGTACAATGAGCAGTTCTTC. It specifies CASSPRTQYNEQFF.

The J gene is TRBJ2-1, the V gene TRBV7-9; D ambiguous. This CDR3 region has 13 residues. V was trimmed by 6 bases and J by 0 bases, leaving 6 bases between them. The germline V gene encodes CDR1 SEHNR and CDR2 FQNEAQ (reference sequence). CDR3 loop: CASSYSSYNEQFF. The CDR3 DNA reads as TGTGCCAGCAGTTATAGCTCCTACAATGAGCAGTTCTTC.

This sequence joins TRBV2 and TRBJ1-4; tentatively, D is TRBD1 (5 bases). The V end was cut by 3 bases, the J end by 4 bases, with 12 bases between. The CDR3 extends over 15 amino acids. CDR1 and CDR2 (germline): SNHLY, FYNNEI. The CDR3 DNA is TGTGCCAGCAGTGACGTGGACGGGGGTAATGAAAAACTGTTTTTT. Its protein product is CASSDVDGGNEKLFF.

This chain joins TRBV4-3 and TRBJ1-1; 9 nucleotides align to TRBD1. The CDR3 totals 17 residues. Germline lookup yields CDR1 LGHNA and CDR2 YSLEER. Trimming cost V 5 bases and J 10 bases; bases outside gene matches: 20. CDR3 sequence: CASSIRDRAIPPSGAFF. The CDR3 DNA sequence: TGCGCCAGCAGCATTCGGGACAGGGCTATTCCGCCGTCAGGAGCTTTCTTT.

The chain employs TRBV18 and TRBJ1-1; D gene uncertain. The CDR3 covers 12 residues. The V end was cut by 3 bases, the J end by 2 bases, with 4 bases between. Germline lookup yields CDR1 KGHSH and CDR2 LQKENI. The CDR3 DNA reads as TGTGCCAGCTCACCTAGAAACACTGAAGCTTTCTTT. Encoded protein: CASSPRNTEAFF.